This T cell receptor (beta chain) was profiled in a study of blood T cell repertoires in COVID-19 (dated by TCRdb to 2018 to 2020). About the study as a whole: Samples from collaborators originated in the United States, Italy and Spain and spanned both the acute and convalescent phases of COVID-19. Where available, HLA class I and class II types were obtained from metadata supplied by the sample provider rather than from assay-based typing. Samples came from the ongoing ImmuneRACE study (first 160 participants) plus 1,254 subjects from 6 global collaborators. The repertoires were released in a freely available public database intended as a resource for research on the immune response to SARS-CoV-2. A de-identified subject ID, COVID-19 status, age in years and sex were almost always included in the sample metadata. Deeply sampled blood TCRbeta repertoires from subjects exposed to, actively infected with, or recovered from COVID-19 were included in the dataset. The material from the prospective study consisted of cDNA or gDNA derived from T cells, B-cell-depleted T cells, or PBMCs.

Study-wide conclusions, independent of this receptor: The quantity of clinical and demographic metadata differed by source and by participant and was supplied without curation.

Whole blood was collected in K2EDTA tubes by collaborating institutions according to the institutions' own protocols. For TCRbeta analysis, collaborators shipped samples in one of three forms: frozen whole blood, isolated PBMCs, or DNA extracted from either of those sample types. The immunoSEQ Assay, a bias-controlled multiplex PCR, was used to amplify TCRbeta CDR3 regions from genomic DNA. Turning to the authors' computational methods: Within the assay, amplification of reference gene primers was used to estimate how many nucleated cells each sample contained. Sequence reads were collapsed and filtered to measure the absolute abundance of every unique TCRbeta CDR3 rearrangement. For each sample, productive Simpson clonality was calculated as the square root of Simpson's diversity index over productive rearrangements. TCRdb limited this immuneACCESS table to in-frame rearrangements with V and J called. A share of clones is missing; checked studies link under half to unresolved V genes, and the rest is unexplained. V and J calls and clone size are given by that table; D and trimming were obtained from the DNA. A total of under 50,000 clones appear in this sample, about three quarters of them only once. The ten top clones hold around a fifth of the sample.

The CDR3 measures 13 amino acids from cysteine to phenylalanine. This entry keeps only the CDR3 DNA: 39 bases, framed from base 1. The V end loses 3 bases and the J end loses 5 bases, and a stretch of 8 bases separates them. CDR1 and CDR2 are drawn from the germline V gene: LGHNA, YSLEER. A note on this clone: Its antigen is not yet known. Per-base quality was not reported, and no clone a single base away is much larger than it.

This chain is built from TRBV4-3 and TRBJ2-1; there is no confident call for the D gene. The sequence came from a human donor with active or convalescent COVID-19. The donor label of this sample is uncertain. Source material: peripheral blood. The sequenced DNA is TGCGCCAGCAGCCACGGTGCTGACAATGAGCAGTTCTTC. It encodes CASSHGADNEQFF.